This TCR beta chain emerged from a study of T cell repertoires in cytomegalovirus infection. The wider study: Recently identified HLA-C-restricted and well-studied HLA-B-restricted CMV epitopes were used. Through public TCR beta signatures, both CMV infection and matching HLA type were indicated.

Study results and caveats: Clonotypes of TCR beta that were HLA-C-restricted and CMV-specific dominated the ex vivo response. Carriage of CMV together with the relevant HLA was identifiable through cumulative public TCR beta family frequency.

The length of the CDR3 is 16 residues. V was clipped by 5 bases and J by 4 bases; unmatched bases: 8. Germline V gene lookup returns CDR1 SGHVS and CDR2 FNYEAQ. One entry per CDR3 protein results from TCRdb running MiXCR on the reads. The sample consists of around 900,000 distinct CDR3 sequences, roughly 30% of them appearing once. This clonotype showed up just a few times. Its antigen remains unidentified. The sequence came from a human donor in good health (CMV status not recorded). Some clones in this sample may be carry-over from other donors' samples. The rearrangement joins TRBV7-6 to TRBJ2-1, with 10 nucleotides matching TRBD2. Specimen: cultured CD8+ T cells from PBMCs, collected from culture after CMV antigen stimulation. DNA for the CDR3: TGTGCCAGCAGCGAAGAAGCGGGGGGGCCTTACAATGAGCAGTTCTTC. Its protein is CASSEEAGGPYNEQFF. The full variable domain, in which reference TRBV7-6 and TRBJ2-1 provide the parts outside the CDR3, is GAGVSQSPRYKVTKRGQDVALRCDPISGHVSLYWYRQALGQGPEFLTYFNYEAQQDKSGLPNDRFSAERPEGSISTLTIQRTEQRDSAMYRCASSEEAGGPYNEQFFGPGTRLTVL.